Listed here are 30 T cell receptor beta chains from one sample, sequenced in a study of T cells expressing NK-cell markers. TCRdb reanalyzed the 5' RACE reads, giving one entry per CDR3 protein sequence and no DNA. This sample's clone table lists some 280,000 distinct CDR3 sequences. Sequencing was carried out using blood T cells: a sorted CD56 or NKG2C T cell subset, CD4+ or CD8+ T cells, or bulk PBMC T cells (not recorded which). These receptors came from a man younger than 35 in good health.

The chain links TRBV20-1 to TRBJ2-4. Germline values: CDR1 DFQATT, CDR2 SNEGSKA (reference sequence). There are 16 residues in the CDR3. This chain's CDR3 is CSARGQEVLAKNIQYF.

The J gene is TRBJ2-5, the V gene TRBV20-1; the TRBD2 assignment by TCRdb is unverifiable without DNA. The CDR3 covers 15 residues. CDR1 and CDR2 (germline): DFQATT, SNEGSKA (reference sequence). The CDR3 sequence: CSARDGTSSQETQYF.

V and J are TRBV7-9 and TRBJ1-2; TCRdb's D call, TRBD1, is unchecked because there is no DNA. Germline lookup yields CDR1 SEHNR and CDR2 FQNEAQ (reference sequence). The CDR3 runs 16 residues. The CDR3 region is CASSLGRDRHTDGYTF.

The chain carries TRBV20-1 and TRBJ2-3; the TCRdb call, TRBD2, lacks DNA for checking. The CDR3 has 16 amino acids. Germline-derived CDR1 and CDR2 are DFQATT and SNEGSKA (reference sequence). CDR3 protein: CSAELGTSGRADTQYF.

The J gene is TRBJ2-2, the V gene TRBV11-3; TCRdb returns TRBD1, unconfirmable since there is no DNA. The germline CDR1 and CDR2 sequences are SGHNT and YENEEA. The CDR3 runs to 16 residues. CDR3 in amino acids: CASSLVGTANTGELFF.

The V call is TRBV6-5, the J call TRBJ1-2; TCRdb lists TRBD1, though no DNA is available to test this call. Germline CDR1 is MNHEY and CDR2 is SVGAGI. The CDR3 sequence is 15 residues long. The CDR3: CASSYGLGASGGYTF.

This chain uses TRBV20-1 with TRBJ2-3; the D call of TRBD1 rests on TCRdb alone, since no DNA is present to check it. The CDR3 runs 17 residues. Germline CDR1 is DFQATT and CDR2 is SNEGSKA (reference sequence). CDR3 in amino acids: CSAAGAPGTRGTDTQYF.

This sequence joins TRBV20-1 and TRBJ2-1; TCRdb selects TRBD1, and the lack of DNA leaves this call unchecked. Looked up from germline, CDR1 is DFQATT and CDR2 is SNEGSKA (reference sequence). This CDR3 comprises 14 residues. This CDR3 is CSASRDNRANEQFF.

The chain has TRBV6-1 and TRBJ2-7; TCRdb designates TRBD1, a call that cannot be tested without DNA. The CDR3 runs to 15 residues. Per germline, CDR1 MNHNS and CDR2 SASEGT. This chain's CDR3 is CATISGTPFYYEQYF.

CDR3: CASKFANTEAFF. This chain uses TRBV19 with TRBJ1-1. The CDR3 spans 12 residues. Germline CDR1 and CDR2: LNHDA and SQIVND (reference sequence).

The chain uses TRBV5-1 and TRBJ1-5; TCRdb's D call of TRBD1 is untestable without DNA. Germline V lookup: CDR1 SGHRS, CDR2 YFSETQ. This CDR3 has 15 amino acids. CDR3 amino acids: CASSLAPGHNQPQHF.

V is TRBV21-1 and J is TRBJ2-3; TCRdb's D call, TRBD2, is unchecked because there is no DNA. TRBV21-1 is a recognized pseudogene. The CDR3 is made up of 16 amino acids. The CDR3 is CASRYGRVITADTQYF.

J is TRBJ1-1 and V is TRBV5-1; without DNA, the TCRdb call of TRBD1 cannot be checked. Germline values: CDR1 SGHRS, CDR2 YFSETQ. The CDR3 is 15 residues long. This CDR3 is CASSLGGPGAAEAFF.

The V call is TRBV6-5, the J call TRBJ1-3; TCRdb lists TRBD1, though no DNA is available to test this call. Germline V lookup: CDR1 MNHEY, CDR2 SVGAGI. The CDR3 is 18 residues long. The CDR3 is CASSYTPRTGASGNTIYF.

The chain has TRBV6-6 and TRBJ1-6; TCRdb's D call of TRBD1 is untestable without DNA. Germline lookup yields CDR1 MNHNY and CDR2 SVGAGI (reference sequence). The CDR3 has 12 amino acids. CDR3 in amino acids: CASSYEGTPLHF.

The chain has TRBV7-2 and TRBJ1-4; TCRdb gives TRBD1 as the D gene, but with no DNA this cannot be confirmed. The CDR3 runs to 14 residues. Germline V gene sequence: CDR1 SGHTA, CDR2 FQGNSA. CDR3 amino acids: CASSLDRWSEKLFF.

J is TRBJ1-1 and V is TRBV20-1. The CDR3 totals 14 residues. Germline CDR1 is DFQATT and CDR2 is SNEGSKA (reference sequence). CDR3 in amino acids: CSARRGGANTEAFF.

J is TRBJ2-4 and V is TRBV24-1; TCRdb's D call of TRBD2 is untestable without DNA. The CDR3 length is 15 residues. The germline V gene encodes CDR1 KGHDR and CDR2 SFDVKD. CDR3 in amino acids: CATSDRAATKNIQYF.

V and J are TRBV15 and TRBJ2-3. Germline V gene data show CDR1 as LNHNV and CDR2 as YYDKDF (reference sequence). This CDR3 spans 12 amino acids. The CDR3 sequence: CATSNAGDTQYF.

This chain connects TRBV28 to TRBJ2-7; the TRBD1 assignment by TCRdb is unverifiable without DNA. Germline V gene sequence: CDR1 MDHEN, CDR2 SYDVKM. CDR3 length: 15 residues. This chain's CDR3 is CASSHRGLSLYEQYF.

The chain recombines TRBV6-5 with TRBJ2-1; no DNA is available, so the TRBD2 call from TCRdb remains unchecked. The CDR3 covers 11 residues. The germline V gene has CDR1 MNHEY and CDR2 SVGAGI. CDR3 amino acids: CASSRAEKQFF.

The chain employs TRBV7-3 and TRBJ2-1; TCRdb lists TRBD2, though no DNA is available to test this call. The CDR3 is 14 residues long. Germline V gene sequence: CDR1 SGHTA, CDR2 FQGTGA. The CDR3 protein is CASSLTGLASEQFF.

The V gene is TRBV4-1, the J gene TRBJ1-4; TCRdb's assignment of TRBD1 cannot be checked, as there is no DNA. CDR3 length equals 15 residues. Germline CDR1 MGHRA, CDR2 YSYEKL. The CDR3 loop reads CASSQNRGNNEKLFF.

The chain links TRBV9 to TRBJ2-5; without DNA, the TCRdb call of TRBD1 cannot be checked. Germline V gives CDR1 SGDLS, CDR2 YYNGEE. This CDR3 has 15 residues. CDR3 sequence: CASSPGWGGQETQYF.

This chain links TRBV5-1 with TRBJ2-3. The CDR3 is 15 amino acids. Germline CDR1 reads SGHRS; CDR2 reads YFSETQ. The CDR3 is CASSFSTSSTDTQYF. Full variable domain (outside the CDR3, taken from reference TRBV5-1 and TRBJ2-3): KAGVTQTPRYLIKTRGQQVTLSCSPISGHRSVSWYQQTPGQGLQFLFEYFSETQRNKGNFPGRFSGRQFSNSRSEMNVSTLELGDSALYLCASSFSTSSTDTQYFGPGTRLTVL.

V gene TRBV5-4 combines with J gene TRBJ2-7. The CDR3 extends over 15 amino acids. Germline-derived CDR1 and CDR2 are SGHNT and YYREEE (reference sequence). The CDR3 is CASSLGIGSYYEQYF.

The rearrangement joins TRBV20-1 to TRBJ2-3; checking the TCRdb D call of TRBD1 is not possible without DNA. Germline V CDR1 and CDR2: DFQATT, SNEGSKA (reference sequence). The CDR3 totals 14 residues. CDR3 sequence: CSATDRGLTDTQYF.

The chain joins TRBV6-2 or TRBV6-3 to TRBJ2-2; TCRdb names TRBD2, which stays unverified in the absence of DNA. CDR1 is MNHEY and CDR2 is SVGEGT in the germline V gene. The length of the CDR3 is 16 residues. The CDR3 is CASSYRIAGNTGELFF.

CDR3 region: CATNGGVDGYTF. The chain joins TRBV19 to TRBJ1-2; the D call of TRBD1 rests on TCRdb alone, since no DNA is present to check it. Germline CDR1 LNHDA, CDR2 SQIVND (reference sequence). The CDR3 loop spans 12 amino acids. Filled out from reference TRBV19 and TRBJ1-2, the complete variable domain reads DGGITQSPKYLFRKEGQNVTLSCEQNLNHDAMYWYRQDPGQGLRLIYYSQIVNDFQKGDIAEGYSVSREKKESFPLTVTSAQKNPTAFYLCATNGGVDGYTFGSGTRLTVV.

J is TRBJ2-3 and V is TRBV12-3 or TRBV12-4; TCRdb returns TRBD2, unconfirmable since there is no DNA. This CDR3 contains 16 residues. The chain's CDR3 is CASSDGLAGVPQTQYF.